A single T cell receptor (beta chain) is shown here with its context. What it recognizes is unknown. Germline assignment: CDR1 SNHLY and CDR2 FYNNEI. V was shortened by 7 bases and J by 8 bases, with 17 bases between the two germline ends. The CDR3 has 13 amino acids. This record comes from a study of T cell responses to AZD1222 COVID-19 vaccine. The study's findings and limits: Reportedly, close to half of spike-specific TCRs are directed against unmutated variant regions. Recipients of AZD1222 seropositive at baseline numbered only five or six. CD4 TCRs associated with vaccination spanned spike, dominating at 160-218 and 743-854. White British ancestry dominated among donors, who included more females, and clonal diversity was possibly underestimated.

Sequencing used immunoSEQ multiplex PCR; TCRdb keeps in-frame clones, though not all of them. Among 150,000 to 160,000 clones, 90% were seen once, and the ten largest hold approximately 1.8%. Sequenced here: peripheral blood, sampled on day 0 of AZD1222 vaccination. The V gene is TRBV2, the J gene TRBJ1-2; TRBD1 is a possible D gene (6 bases). This receptor was identified in an adult in good health. Here the CDR3 DNA reads TGTGCCAGCATGAGGGGGGGAAGCGAAGGCTACACCTTC. It yields the protein CASMRGGSEGYTF.